The T cell receptor beta chain described here comes from a study of blood T cell repertoires in COVID-19. The CDR3 runs to 13 residues. CDR1 LNHNV and CDR2 YYDKDF come from the germline V gene (reference sequence). The V gene lost 6 bases and the J gene lost 6 bases, with 11 bases spanning the gap. Generated by immunoSEQ multiplex PCR, the TCRdb table keeps only in-frame clones and is missing some. Seen here are approximately 150,000 clones, 80% to 90% observed once, and the top ten hold 1.7%. This sequence joins TRBV15 and TRBJ1-4; D is possibly TRBD1 (6 bases). Material for sequencing was peripheral blood. This clonotype was sampled from a woman between 45 and 65 years old with acute or convalescent COVID-19. CDR3 amino acids: CATRGQGHEKLFF. In DNA, the CDR3 is TGTGCCACCAGGGGGCAGGGGCATGAAAAACTGTTTTTT.